Listed here are 21 T cell receptor beta chains from one sample, sequenced in a study of blood T cell repertoires in COVID-19. Using immunoSEQ multiplex PCR, the repertoire was profiled, and TCRdb retains in-frame clones only, with some absent. The sample lists roughly 500,000 clones; 80% to 90% were seen once. Sequencing was done on a sample of peripheral blood. The receptors shown here come from a young man with COVID-19, enrolled during active disease.

The rearrangement joins TRBV9 to TRBJ2-6, with a tentative D call TRBD1 (6 bases). Germline values: CDR1 SGDLS, CDR2 YYNGEE. The CDR3 runs to 15 residues. The V gene lost 3 bases and the J gene lost 2 bases, with 9 bases spanning the gap. This CDR3 is CASSERTAGANVLTF. DNA of the CDR3: TGTGCCAGCAGCGAAAGGACAGCTGGGGCCAACGTCCTGACTTTC.

This clone was found once. The CDR3 DNA follows: TGTGCCAGTAGACCAGGACAAAGCTCCTATAATTCACCCCTCCACTTT. Amino acids: CASRPGQSSYNSPLHF. The chain is built from TRBV19 and TRBJ1-6, with D possibly TRBD1 on 5 matching bases. Germline-derived CDR1 and CDR2 are LNHDA and SQIVND (reference sequence). Trimming shortened V by 6 bases and J by 0 bases, and 12 bases separated the two germline ends. The CDR3 consists of 16 residues.

The chain joins TRBV2 to TRBJ2-5; the match to TRBD1 covers 7 bases. CDR3 size: 14 residues. Germline V gene sequence: CDR1 SNHLY, CDR2 FYNNEI. V trimming: 6 bases; J trimming: 4 bases; junction bases outside the gene matches: 8. CDR3 sequence (DNA): TGTGCCAGCAGCGTACAGGGGTCCCGAGAGACCCAGTACTTC. It translates to CASSVQGSRETQYF.

The chain employs TRBV2 and TRBJ2-2; 10 positions match TRBD1. The CDR3 is 15 residues long. Germline V CDR1 and CDR2: SNHLY, FYNNEI. Trimming took 2 bases from V and 7 from J; bases not matched to a gene: 4. CDR3 loop: CASSERTGGSGELFF. The CDR3 DNA is TGTGCCAGCAGTGAAAGGACAGGGGGAAGCGGGGAGCTGTTTTTT.

The V gene is TRBV18, the J gene TRBJ2-7; D may be TRBD1 (6 bases). There are 13 residues in the CDR3. Between the trimmed V and J ends, which lost 4 bases and 1 base, there was a span of 8 bases. Germline assignment: CDR1 KGHSH and CDR2 LQKENI. CDR3: CASSRTDSYEQYF. In DNA, the CDR3 is TGTGCCAGCTCACGGACAGATTCCTACGAGCAGTACTTC.

The chain links TRBV18 to TRBJ1-6; tentatively, D is TRBD1 (6 bases). The V gene lost 2 bases and the J gene lost 9 bases, with 14 bases spanning the gap. Germline CDR1 and CDR2: KGHSH and LQKENI. The CDR3 is 15 amino acids. The CDR3: CASSPRKQGSSPLHF. DNA for the CDR3: TGTGCCAGCTCACCAAGGAAACAGGGTAGTTCACCCCTCCACTTT.

The chain links TRBV30 to TRBJ1-5; 7 nucleotides agree with TRBD1. V lost 2 bases to trimming and J lost 6 bases; unmatched junction nucleotides: 4. This CDR3 spans 13 amino acids. CDR1 GTSNPN and CDR2 SVGIG come from the germline V gene (reference sequence). The CDR3 spells CAWSTGEGQPQHF. The CDR3 DNA follows: TGTGCCTGGAGTACAGGGGAAGGTCAGCCCCAGCATTTT. Together with reference TRBV30 and TRBJ1-5, the CDR3 gives the full variable domain: SQTIHQWPATLVQPVGSPLSLECTVEGTSNPNLYWYRQAAGRGLQLLFYSVGIGQISSEVPQNLSASRPQDRQFILSSKKLLLSDSGFYLCAWSTGEGQPQHFGDGTRLSIL.

The chain employs TRBV9 and TRBJ1-6; TRBD1 agrees at 10 bases. CDR1 SGDLS and CDR2 YYNGEE come from the germline V gene. The CDR3 covers 14 residues. J gave up 9 bases and V 0 bases, and 0 bases lay outside the gene matches. CDR3 in DNA: TGTGCCAGCAGCGTAGGACAGGGGGCTTCACCCCTCCACTTT. Translation gives CASSVGQGASPLHF.

The chain uses TRBV12-3 or TRBV12-4 and TRBJ2-5, with 8 bases lining up with TRBD1. J lost 2 bases, V lost 6 bases, and 2 bases had no gene match. CDR3 size: 13 residues. The DNA for the CDR3 is TGTGCCAGCAGCCGACAGGGGCAAGAGACCCAGTACTTC. As protein: CASSRQGQETQYF.

The rearrangement joins TRBV3-1 (or the pseudogene TRBV3-2) to TRBJ2-5, with no clear D. Per germline, CDR1 LGHDT and CDR2 YNNKEL (reference sequence). Trimming cost V 3 bases and J 4 bases, with 21 bases left between them. The CDR3 runs 17 residues. The CDR3 region is CASSQARLVLTSETQYF. CDR3 sequence (DNA): TGTGCCAGCAGCCAGGCTAGGCTCGTCCTCACTTCAGAGACCCAGTACTTC.

The J gene is TRBJ2-2, the V gene TRBV7-9, with D unclear. Germline CDR1 reads SEHNR; CDR2 reads FQNEAQ (reference sequence). This CDR3 has 17 residues. V gave up 1 base and J gave up 4 bases, with 16 bases separating them. The CDR3 reads CASSLDPARSSTGELFF. The DNA of the CDR3 is TGTGCCAGCAGCTTAGACCCAGCTAGATCGAGCACCGGGGAGCTGTTTTTT.

This rearrangement joins TRBV20-1 to TRBJ1-1; 7 positions match TRBD1. Germline V gene lookup returns CDR1 DFQATT and CDR2 SNEGSKA (reference sequence). This CDR3 has 11 amino acids. The J segment lost 9 bases and the V segment lost 5 bases, leaving 6 bases of the junction unmatched. The CDR3 is CSAYDRAQAFF. CDR3 coding DNA: TGCAGTGCTTACGACAGGGCTCAAGCTTTCTTT.

This clone was counted once. This chain joins TRBV2 and TRBJ2-5; maybe TRBD1 (6 bases). The germline CDR1 and CDR2 sequences are SNHLY and FYNNEI. The ends were cut back, 3 bases at V and 2 bases at J, with 13 bases in the middle. The CDR3 consists of 15 residues. This CDR3 reads CASSDRGTLQETQYF. Written as DNA, the CDR3 is TGTGCCAGCAGTGACCGAGGGACATTACAAGAGACCCAGTACTTC.

The gene calls are TRBV27 and TRBJ2-1; 8 bases are a match to TRBD2. CDR1 and CDR2 (germline): MNHEY, SMNVEV (reference sequence). Trimming cost V 3 bases and J 9 bases; bases outside gene matches: 7. The length of the CDR3 is 14 residues. Here the CDR3 reads CASSFSGGRVEQFF. DNA of the CDR3: TGTGCCAGCAGTTTTTCGGGGGGGCGAGTTGAGCAGTTCTTC.

The V and J genes are TRBV25-1 and TRBJ1-5; no clear D. CDR1 is MGHDK and CDR2 is SYGVNS in the germline V gene. Trimming removed 3 bases at V and 0 bases at J, with 6 bases between. The CDR3 spans 14 residues. This CDR3 reads CASSDGYSNQPQHF. The CDR3 region has the DNA TGTGCCAGCAGTGACGGTTATAGCAATCAGCCCCAGCATTTT.

CDR3 amino acids: CASRVTGGRANYGYTF. The CDR3 DNA is TGTGCCAGCCGGGTGACAGGGGGGCGAGCTAACTATGGCTACACCTTC. This chain joins TRBV7-2 and TRBJ1-2; 9 bases line up with TRBD1. The V and J ends lost 8 bases and 0 bases, in that order; junction bases with no gene match: 10. Germline V gene sequence: CDR1 SGHTA, CDR2 FQGNSA. The CDR3 consists of 16 residues.

The chain joins TRBV3-1 (or the pseudogene TRBV3-2) to TRBJ1-6; the D is unclear. Trimming took 5 bases from V and 7 from J, leaving 15 bases between them. Germline V gives CDR1 LGHDT, CDR2 YNNKEL (reference sequence). The CDR3 sequence is 15 residues long. In DNA form, the CDR3 reads TGTGCCAGCAGCAAAAGCGACGTCCCAAATTCACCCCTCCACTTT. Protein sequence: CASSKSDVPNSPLHF.

CDR3 DNA: TGTGCCAGCAGCCAATTCTCCCGGGGGGTCACAGATACGCAGTATTTT. Its translation: CASSQFSRGVTDTQYF. The V gene is TRBV3-1 (or the pseudogene TRBV3-2), the J gene TRBJ2-3; 7 nucleotides align to TRBD2. Germline V gene sequence: CDR1 LGHDT, CDR2 YNNKEL (reference sequence). The CDR3 totals 16 residues. The V segment lost 2 bases and the J segment 2 bases; nucleotides outside the gene matches: 7.

The V gene is TRBV24-1, the J gene TRBJ2-7, with 7 positions matching TRBD1. The V and J ends lost 4 bases and 7 bases, in that order; junction bases with no gene match: 6. CDR3 length: 13 residues. CDR1 and CDR2 (germline): KGHDR, SFDVKD. CDR3 residues: CATSEGQELEQYF. CDR3 sequence (DNA): TGTGCCACCAGTGAAGGACAGGAGTTGGAGCAGTACTTC.

The chain uses TRBV7-6 and TRBJ1-1; TRBD1 aligns across 9 bases. The CDR3 is 12 amino acids. After removal of 8 bases from V and 8 bases from J, the junction contained 6 bases not matched to a gene. Germline CDR1 and CDR2: SGHVS and FNYEAQ. The CDR3 here is CASGQGPLEAFF. The DNA of the CDR3 is TGTGCCAGCGGACAGGGGCCACTAGAAGCTTTCTTT.

CDR3 sequence (DNA): TGTGCCAGCAGCTTCCTAAGGACTAGCGGGAGATACTACAATGAGCAGTTCTTC. Translation gives CASSFLRTSGRYYNEQFF. This chain uses TRBV7-8 with TRBJ2-1; 13 bases match TRBD2. V shed 3 bases, J shed 3 bases, and the junction held 8 bases outside the gene matches. Germline CDR1 reads SGHVS; CDR2 reads FQNEAQ. This CDR3 is built from 18 residues.